The 9 T cell receptor beta chains listed next were all sequenced from one sample in a study of blood T cell repertoires in COVID-19. Some clones are missing from TCRdb's copy, which holds only in-frame ones; the method was immunoSEQ multiplex PCR. Of 250,000 or so clones listed, approximately 80% are singletons. Sequenced material: peripheral blood. All receptors derive from a woman aged 18-30 years with acute or convalescent COVID-19.

V usage is TRBV19 and J usage is TRBJ2-2; 7 bases align to TRBD2. From germline, CDR1 is LNHDA and CDR2 SQIVND (reference sequence). The CDR3 runs 15 residues. Germline trimming cut 3 bases from V and 6 bases from J; bases unmatched to any gene: 7. CDR3 residues: CASSIRGGRAGELFF. Here the CDR3 DNA reads TGTGCCAGTAGTATCCGTGGCGGGAGAGCCGGGGAGCTGTTTTTT.

The chain employs TRBV2 and TRBJ2-1; possible D gene TRBD1, 5 bases. Trimming took 6 bases from V and 7 from J, leaving 31 bases between them. The CDR3 has 19 amino acids. The germline V gene has CDR1 SNHLY and CDR2 FYNNEI. DNA for the CDR3: TGTGCCAGCAGCGACGGACACCGCAAGCATCTCATAGTTTTAAATGAGCAGTTCTTC. Protein sequence: CASSDGHRKHLIVLNEQFF.

The chain is built from TRBV5-1 and TRBJ2-5, with 8 bases lining up with TRBD2. With V trimmed by 4 bases and J by 1 base, 3 bases remained unmatched. CDR3 length equals 14 residues. Germline V gene lookup returns CDR1 SGHRS and CDR2 YFSETQ. The CDR3 reads CASSNSGIQETQYF. CDR3 in DNA: TGCGCCAGCAGCAATAGCGGGATCCAAGAGACCCAGTACTTC.

V and J are TRBV6-5 and TRBJ2-7, with a tentative D call TRBD2 (6 bases). CDR1 is MNHEY, CDR2 SVGAGI, per germline. This CDR3 contains 14 residues. The V end lost 7 bases, the J end lost 5 bases, and 18 bases lay between the germline ends. CDR3 sequence: CASNNAGSHHEQYF. DNA of the CDR3: TGTGCCAGCAACAACGCCGGGAGCCACCACGAGCAGTACTTC.

The genes are TRBV29-1 and TRBJ1-1; 7 nucleotides match TRBD1. The J segment lost 4 bases and the V segment lost 5 bases, leaving 7 bases of the junction unmatched. This CDR3 comprises 13 residues. Germline CDR1 SQVTM, CDR2 ANQGSEA. This chain's CDR3 is CSVFRAGGTEAFF. In DNA, the CDR3 is TGCAGCGTTTTTCGAGCAGGGGGCACTGAAGCTTTCTTT.

The gene calls are TRBV27 and TRBJ2-7; D ambiguous. Germline loops: CDR1 MNHEY, CDR2 SMNVEV (reference sequence). The V and J ends lost 6 bases and 0 bases respectively, with 15 bases between them. This CDR3 is built from 15 residues. The CDR3 loop is CASRINSESSYEQYF. The CDR3 coding sequence is TGTGCCAGCAGAATCAATTCGGAGAGCTCCTACGAGCAGTACTTC.

V gene TRBV19 combines with J gene TRBJ1-1; D possibly corresponds to TRBD1 (5 bases). The CDR3 totals 13 residues. V shed 5 bases and J shed 5 bases, with 12 bases lying between them. Germline lookup yields CDR1 LNHDA and CDR2 SQIVND (reference sequence). In DNA, the CDR3 is TGTGCCAGTAGTGATAGGACAAGGACTGAAGCTTTCTTT. It translates to CASSDRTRTEAFF.

This clone was detected only once. The rearrangement joins TRBV5-1 to TRBJ1-6; 7 bases are a match to TRBD1. The trim removed 2 bases at V and 7 bases at J, leaving 3 bases unmatched. Germline V gene lookup returns CDR1 SGHRS and CDR2 YFSETQ. The CDR3 is 14 residues long. The CDR3 sequence: CASSFQGGNSPLHF. CDR3 in DNA: TGCGCCAGCAGCTTCCAGGGGGGCAATTCACCCCTCCACTTT.

J is TRBJ2-7 and V is TRBV7-4; 8 bases agree with TRBD2. CDR1 and CDR2 (germline): SGHVT, SQSDAQ. V lost 5 bases to trimming and J lost 6 bases; unmatched junction nucleotides: 15. CDR3 length equals 16 residues. DNA for the CDR3: TGTGCCAGCAGCCCCGGGAGGGGGGGGCGAAGGTGCGAGCAGTACTTC. This codes for CASSPGRGGRRCEQYF.